This T cell receptor (beta chain) was identified in a study of T cell changes during pregnancy in multiple sclerosis. Sequencing was performed with immunoSEQ multiplex PCR; in TCRdb, only in-frame clones are kept and a portion is missing. The data show 20,000 to 30,000 clones, 88% seen once. Sequencing was performed on CD4+ T cells from peripheral blood mononuclear cells, taken in the first trimester of pregnancy. The clonotype was recovered from a female donor in good health, enrolled as a control in a pregnancy study.

The CDR3 bases are TGTGCCAGCAGTGAGCGGGACACCGGGGAGCTGTTTTTT. This translates into CASSERDTGELFF. J is TRBJ2-2 and V is TRBV25-1; perhaps TRBD2 as D (5 bases). There are 13 residues in the CDR3. Germline lookup yields CDR1 MGHDK and CDR2 SYGVNS. Trimming took off 3 bases at V and 3 bases at J, with 5 bases between the two ends.